These 18 T cell receptor beta chains share one sample of origin, sequenced in a study of T cell changes during pregnancy in multiple sclerosis. Profiling relied on immunoSEQ multiplex PCR, and the TCRdb table lists in-frame clones only, not all of them. The sample includes 80,000 or so clones, approximately 93% of them seen just once. The specimen was peripheral blood, collected in the second trimester of pregnancy. The receptor set was obtained from a female donor in good health, enrolled as a control in a pregnancy study.

V usage is TRBV5-5 and J usage is TRBJ1-4; TRBD1 might be the D (5 bases). The germline V gene has CDR1 SGHKS and CDR2 YYEKEE (reference sequence). Trimming shortened V by 4 bases and J by 1 base, and 14 bases separated the two germline ends. The CDR3 has 16 residues. The CDR3 region has the DNA TGTGCCAGCAGCCCGACCGCCAGGGTAACTAATGAAAAACTGTTTTTT. It specifies CASSPTARVTNEKLFF.

V gene TRBV6-1 combines with J gene TRBJ2-1; TRBD2 matches at 8 bases. Germline lookup yields CDR1 MNHNS and CDR2 SASEGT. CDR3 length: 15 amino acids. V shed 2 bases and J 7 bases; nucleotides not matched to a gene: 7. The CDR3 protein is CASSEIAGGRNEQFF. In nucleotides, the CDR3 is TGTGCCAGCAGTGAAATCGCGGGAGGTCGTAATGAGCAGTTCTTC.

This clone was seen just once. V usage is TRBV19 and J usage is TRBJ1-1; 7 bases agree with TRBD1. The junction had 12 bases not matched to a gene; V was cut back by 3 bases and J by 8 bases. This CDR3 comprises 15 residues. Germline V CDR1 and CDR2: LNHDA, SQIVND (reference sequence). This chain's CDR3 is CASSIWEARGREAFF. The CDR3 nucleotides read TGTGCCAGTAGTATCTGGGAGGCGAGGGGGCGGGAAGCTTTCTTT.

This chain links TRBV28 with TRBJ2-5, with D tentatively TRBD2 (6 bases). Germline V CDR1 and CDR2: MDHEN, SYDVKM. The CDR3 totals 10 residues. The ends were cut back, 6 bases at V and 7 bases at J, with 6 bases in the middle. In nucleotides, the CDR3 is TGTGCCAGCAGCGGGGGGACCCAGTACTTC. Protein sequence: CASSGGTQYF.

This clone was seen only once. Other DNA variants within this sample encode the same CDR3. The J gene is TRBJ2-3, the V gene TRBV6-4, with D perhaps TRBD2 (6 bases). V was trimmed by 4 bases and J by 1 base, leaving 9 bases between them. CDR1 and CDR2 from the germline V gene are MRHNA and SNTAGT. The CDR3 extends over 14 amino acids. CDR3 amino acids: CASSVTGGTDTQYF. The CDR3 nucleotides are TGTGCCAGCAGTGTGACGGGAGGCACAGATACGCAGTATTTT.

The gene calls are TRBV5-3 and TRBJ1-1; possibly TRBD1 for D (6 bases). TRBV5-3 counts as an open reading frame of uncertain function. This CDR3 is 13 amino acids long. V gave up 7 bases and J gave up 8 bases, with 18 bases separating them. This CDR3 is CARWKGGASEAFF. The CDR3 coding sequence is TGTGCCAGATGGAAGGGGGGGGCAAGCGAAGCTTTCTTT.

This chain uses TRBV19 with TRBJ1-1; D remains unclear. Deletions cut 4 bases from V and 3 bases from J, with 12 bases between. In germline, CDR1 is LNHDA, CDR2 SQIVND (reference sequence). The CDR3 runs to 14 residues. In DNA form, the CDR3 reads TGTGCCAGTAGTACCCTGGAGGGCGACACTGAAGCTTTCTTT. This sequence encodes CASSTLEGDTEAFF.

This clone was counted a few times. V usage is TRBV29-1 and J usage is TRBJ2-7; 9 bases are a match to TRBD1. V was clipped by 5 bases and J by 0 bases; unmatched bases: 5. The CDR3 covers 14 residues. Germline V lookup: CDR1 SQVTM, CDR2 ANQGSEA. Written as DNA, the CDR3 is TGCAGCGTTCGCCGGGACAGGGACTCCTACGAGCAGTACTTC. Translation: CSVRRDRDSYEQYF.

CDR3 protein: CSVEWSDSSYNEQFF. The CDR3 DNA sequence: TGCAGCGTTGAATGGTCCGATAGCAGCTACAATGAGCAGTTCTTC. The chain carries TRBV29-1 and TRBJ2-1, with D uncertain. Germline values: CDR1 SQVTM, CDR2 ANQGSEA. This CDR3 contains 15 residues. V shed 2 bases and J shed 3 bases, with 14 bases lying between them.

This clone appeared a single time. The chain carries TRBV7-9 and TRBJ2-7; the D gene is possibly TRBD2 (5 bases). CDR1 SEHNR and CDR2 FQNEAQ come from the germline V gene (reference sequence). There are 12 residues in the CDR3. V shed 5 bases and J shed 6 bases, with 11 bases lying between them. In nucleotides, the CDR3 is TGTGCCAGCAGCGCACTAGTGGGCGAGCAGTACTTC. This encodes CASSALVGEQYF.

The gene calls are TRBV28 and TRBJ2-1, with 10 bases lining up with TRBD2. With 6 bases clipped from V and 9 bases from J, the junction kept 17 bases outside the gene matches. CDR3 length equals 17 residues. Germline V CDR1 and CDR2: MDHEN, SYDVKM. CDR3 loop: CASRLTIAGGDGGEQFF. In nucleotides, the CDR3 is TGTGCCAGCAGACTCACCATAGCGGGAGGAGACGGGGGTGAGCAGTTCTTC.

This chain joins TRBV28 and TRBJ1-5, with a possible D match to TRBD1 (5 bases). The CDR3 extends over 16 amino acids. With 5 bases removed from V and 2 bases from J, the gap between germline ends came to 16 bases. Germline V gene sequence: CDR1 MDHEN, CDR2 SYDVKM. The CDR3 bases are TGTGCCAGCAGTGGGGCCGCCCCGGGGGGCAATCAGCCCCAGCATTTT. This codes for CASSGAAPGGNQPQHF. The complete variable domain, with remaining parts taken from reference TRBV28 and TRBJ1-5, reads DVKVTQSSRYLVKRTGEKVFLECVQDMDHENMFWYRQDPGLGLRLIYFSYDVKMKEKGDIPEGYSVSREKKERFSLILESASTNQTSMYLCASSGAAPGGNQPQHFGDGTRLSIL.

This clone was recorded only once. Sequence at one end of the junction differs from germline and may be a read error. The V call is TRBV28, the J call TRBJ1-5, with D hard to call. Germline CDR1 is MDHEN and CDR2 is SYDVKM. CDR3 length: 12 residues. The CDR3 DNA sequence: TGTGCCAGCAGTTTAAGTCCCGAGACCCCCGGGTTT. It translates to CASSLSPETPGF.

J is TRBJ2-1 and V is TRBV18, with TRBD1 as a possible D gene (6 bases). Germline CDR1 is KGHSH and CDR2 is LQKENI. V was clipped by 6 bases and J by 0 bases, with 18 bases between them. The CDR3 runs 17 residues. In DNA, the CDR3 is TGTGCCAGCTCCCTAGACAGGAGCGCAAGCTCCTACAATGAGCAGTTCTTC. This translates into CASSLDRSASSYNEQFF.

The chain employs TRBV19 and TRBJ2-2; possibly TRBD1 or TRBD2 for D (6 bases each). Trimming removed 11 bases at V and 5 bases at J, with 12 bases between. CDR1 and CDR2 from the germline V gene are LNHDA and SQIVND (reference sequence). CDR3 length: 12 residues. The CDR3 is CACTGRTGELFF. CDR3 nucleotide sequence: TGTGCCTGTACAGGGAGGACCGGGGAGCTGTTTTTT.

The CDR3: CASSLQGGAAPEKLFF. CDR3 in DNA: TGCGCCAGCAGCTTACAAGGGGGGGCAGCCCCTGAAAAACTGTTTTTT. The chain is built from TRBV5-1 and TRBJ1-4; TRBD1 might be the D (6 bases). V was trimmed by 2 bases and J by 7 bases, leaving 18 bases between them. This CDR3 comprises 16 residues. The V gene's germline CDR1 is SGHRS and CDR2 YFSETQ. Drawing the rest from reference TRBV5-1 and TRBJ1-4, the complete variable domain is KAGVTQTPRYLIKTRGQQVTLSCSPISGHRSVSWYQQTPGQGLQFLFEYFSETQRNKGNFPGRFSGRQFSNSRSEMNVSTLELGDSALYLCASSLQGGAAPEKLFFGSGTQLSVL.

The chain recombines TRBV28 with TRBJ1-4, with 9 bases matching TRBD1. With 6 bases clipped from V and 3 bases from J, the junction kept 5 bases outside the gene matches. Germline assignment: CDR1 MDHEN and CDR2 SYDVKM. The CDR3 length is 15 residues. The CDR3 bases are TGTGCCAGCAGATACAGGGGGCTTTCTAATGAAAAACTGTTTTTT. Translation gives CASRYRGLSNEKLFF.

The chain is built from TRBV19 and TRBJ2-1, with D possibly being TRBD1 (6 bases). The CDR3 totals 14 residues. CDR1 and CDR2 (germline): LNHDA, SQIVND (reference sequence). With 5 bases removed from V and 3 bases from J, the gap between germline ends came to 11 bases. The CDR3 loop is CASSGGAGYNEQFF. The DNA of the CDR3 is TGTGCCAGTAGTGGGGGCGCTGGCTACAATGAGCAGTTCTTC.